The T cell receptor (beta chain) under discussion was sequenced for a study of T-cell reconstitution after alpha-beta-depleted transplantation in children. Unique molecular identifiers featured in how the TCRbeta library was prepared. TCRdb itself ran the PCR reads through MiXCR, one entry per CDR3 protein. The table shows about 900,000 distinct CDR3 sequences, with about 29% occurring only once. Looked up from germline, CDR1 is SGDLS and CDR2 is YYNGEE. V trimming: 3 bases; J trimming: 4 bases; junction bases outside the gene matches: 20. The CDR3 is made up of 20 amino acids. Sequenced here: PBMCs, mostly from graft donor cells, sampled 360 days after TCRalphabeta/CD19-depleted stem cell transplant. The chain uses TRBV9 and TRBJ1-3; 9 nucleotides agree with TRBD1. The receptor was derived from a boy under two years old who had a stem cell transplant for SCID, so the T cells may come from the graft donor. The CDR3 loop reads CASSAPTLSSGTGKGNTIYF. In DNA, the CDR3 is TGTGCCAGCAGCGCCCCTACGCTAAGCTCGGGGACAGGGAAGGGAAACACCATATATTTT.